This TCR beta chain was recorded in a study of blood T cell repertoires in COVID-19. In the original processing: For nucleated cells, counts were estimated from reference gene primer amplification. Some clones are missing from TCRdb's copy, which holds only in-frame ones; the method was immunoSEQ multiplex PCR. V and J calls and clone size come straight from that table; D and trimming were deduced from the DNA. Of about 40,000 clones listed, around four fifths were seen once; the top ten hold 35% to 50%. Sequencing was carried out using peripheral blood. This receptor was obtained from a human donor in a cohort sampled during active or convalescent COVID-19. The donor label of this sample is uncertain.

CDR3 DNA sequence: TGTGCCAGCAGTGGGGGACTAGCGGGAGTCACCGGGGAGCTGTTTTTT. The encoded protein is CASSGGLAGVTGELFF. J is TRBJ2-2 and V is TRBV6-1; 14 bases are shared with TRBD2. The length of the CDR3 is 16 residues. The V and J ends lost 4 bases and 4 bases, in that order; junction bases with no gene match: 2. The germline gives CDR1 MNHNS, CDR2 SASEGT.